The 15 T cell receptor beta chains below come from one sample, sequenced in a study of T-cell reconstitution after alpha-beta-depleted transplantation in children. Unique molecular identifiers tagged the TCRbeta library. TCRdb re-derived calls from the PCR reads in MiXCR, one entry per CDR3 protein. The sample contains about 590,000 distinct CDR3 sequences, over 10% of which appear only once. The sample in question was PBMCs, mostly from graft donor cells, obtained 360 days after TCRalphabeta/CD19-depleted stem cell transplant. The receptors originated from a male patient aged 10 to 17 who had a stem cell transplant for acute myeloid leukemia, so the T cells may come from the graft donor.

The chain links TRBV20-1 to TRBJ2-1; possible D gene TRBD2, 6 bases. Germline loops: CDR1 DFQATT, CDR2 SNEGSKA (reference sequence). There are 14 residues in the CDR3. V gave up 6 bases and J gave up 4 bases, with 16 bases separating them. The chain's CDR3 is CSAPPDYLYNEQFF. The CDR3 DNA reads as TGCAGTGCCCCCCCGGACTACCTATACAATGAGCAGTTCTTC.

This clonotype was counted many times. The chain has TRBV20-1 and TRBJ2-7, with D perhaps TRBD2 (5 bases). Trimming left V 6 bases short and J 4 bases short, with 19 bases between. Germline V lookup: CDR1 DFQATT, CDR2 SNEGSKA (reference sequence). CDR3 length: 14 amino acids. The CDR3 coding sequence is TGCAGTGCACCGCCACCAGGACTTAATTACGAGCAGTACTTC. It specifies CSAPPPGLNYEQYF.

Many counts were recorded for this clonotype. This chain uses TRBV11-2 with TRBJ2-6; D not certain. CDR3 length: 17 amino acids. V dropped 0 bases and J dropped 0 bases, with 9 bases sitting between them. The germline V gene has CDR1 SGHAT and CDR2 FQNNGV. The CDR3 nucleotides read TGTGCCAGCAGCTTAGACCGGCGGAACTCTGGGGCCAACGTCCTGACTTTC. Protein sequence: CASSLDRRNSGANVLTF.

This clonotype was counted many times. The rearrangement joins TRBV4-2 to TRBJ2-1; TRBD2 aligns across 7 bases. Germline loops: CDR1 LGHNA, CDR2 YNFKEQ. This CDR3 is built from 16 residues. V lost 3 bases, J lost 1 base, and 6 bases stayed unmatched. CDR3 in amino acids: CASSQVAGLSYNEQFF. The CDR3 nucleotides are TGTGCCAGCAGCCAGGTAGCGGGCCTGTCCTACAATGAGCAGTTCTTC.

The chain recombines TRBV27 with TRBJ1-5; perhaps TRBD1 as D (6 bases). V lost 7 bases and J lost 7, with 23 bases in between. Germline CDR1 is MNHEY and CDR2 is SMNVEV (reference sequence). The CDR3 is made up of 16 amino acids. The CDR3: CASTPSALGGGQPQHF. The CDR3 region has the DNA TGTGCCAGCACTCCGTCGGCTTTAGGGGGAGGCCAGCCCCAGCATTTT.

This chain connects TRBV6-1 to TRBJ2-3; no definite D call. Per the germline V gene, CDR1 is MNHNS and CDR2 is SASEGT. V shed 6 bases and J shed 0 bases, with 7 bases lying between them. There are 13 residues in the CDR3. Here the CDR3 DNA reads TGTGCCAGCAGACCACCTAGCACAGATACGCAGTATTTT. This translates into CASRPPSTDTQYF.

The rearrangement joins TRBV14 to TRBJ2-7; 7 nucleotides match TRBD1. The CDR3 is made up of 14 amino acids. J was trimmed by 11 bases and V by 1 base; bases with no gene match: 11. The germline V gene encodes CDR1 SGHDN and CDR2 FVKESK. The CDR3 nucleotides are TGTGCCAGCAGCCAAGCCGGACAGGCCAGAATAAAGTACTTC. This translates into CASSQAGQARIKYF.

This clonotype was counted at least ten times. The rearrangement uses TRBV5-1 and TRBJ2-3; 8 bases line up with TRBD2. With V trimmed by 3 bases and J by 3 bases, 3 bases remained unmatched. Germline CDR1 and CDR2: SGHRS and YFSETQ. This CDR3 has 14 amino acids. The CDR3 sequence is CASSSGLVTDTQYF. CDR3 nucleotides: TGCGCCAGCAGCTCGGGACTAGTTACAGATACGCAGTATTTT.

This clonotype has only a few counts. The gene calls are TRBV9 and TRBJ2-2; 7 nucleotides match TRBD1. The CDR3 covers 16 residues. V was clipped by 4 bases and J by 4 bases; unmatched bases: 10. The germline CDR1 and CDR2 sequences are SGDLS and YYNGEE. Here the CDR3 reads CASSLKQGRATGELFF. The CDR3 DNA reads as TGTGCCAGCAGCCTCAAACAGGGGCGGGCCACCGGGGAGCTGTTTTTT.

The chain links TRBV20-1 to TRBJ2-5; tentatively, D is TRBD2 (6 bases). Germline CDR1 reads DFQATT; CDR2 reads SNEGSKA (reference sequence). The V end lost 3 bases, the J end lost 4 bases, and 12 bases lay between the germline ends. The CDR3 runs 13 residues. CDR3 in DNA: TGCAGTGCTAGTCGGTGGGGAGGAGAGACCCAGTACTTC. This sequence encodes CSASRWGGETQYF.

This clonotype was picked up a small number of times. The V and J genes are TRBV5-4 and TRBJ2-2; maybe TRBD1 (5 bases). Trimming pared 1 base from V and 3 bases from J, leaving 16 bases between. Germline loops: CDR1 SGHNT, CDR2 YYREEE (reference sequence). This CDR3 is built from 17 residues. For the CDR3, the DNA is TGTGCCAGCAGCTTGAACTCGGGCCCCAGGGACACCGGGGAGCTGTTTTTT. Protein: CASSLNSGPRDTGELFF.

The chain recombines TRBV28 with TRBJ2-3; D possibly matches TRBD1 or TRBD2 (6 bases each). In germline, CDR1 is MDHEN, CDR2 SYDVKM. V lost 6 bases to trimming and J lost 4 bases, with 17 bases between them. The CDR3 covers 15 residues. The CDR3 here is CASSLDGGLSDTQYF. The CDR3, as DNA: TGTGCCAGCAGCCTAGATGGGGGGCTTTCAGATACGCAGTATTTT.

Comment on this clonotype: This sequence may be a read error, since a much larger clone differs from it by one base. This chain connects TRBV28 to TRBJ2-7; 11 bases fit TRBD2. Germline-derived CDR1 and CDR2 are MDHEN and SYDVKM. After removal of 6 bases from V and 8 bases from J, the junction contained 12 bases not matched to a gene. The CDR3 has 15 residues. In DNA, the CDR3 is TGTGCCAGCAGGTGGGGGGCCGGGACTAGCGGACAGCAGTACTTC. Protein sequence: CASRWGAGTSGQQYF.

The V and J genes are TRBV7-2 and TRBJ2-1, with TRBD2 identical over 9 bases. The CDR3 runs to 16 residues. The J segment lost 5 bases and the V segment lost 5 bases, leaving 10 bases of the junction unmatched. Germline V gene lookup returns CDR1 SGHTA and CDR2 FQGNSA. The CDR3 reads CASSTISGRIHNEQFF. CDR3 bases: TGTGCCAGCAGCACCATTAGCGGGAGAATACACAATGAGCAGTTCTTC.

This clonotype was recorded a few times. The chain is built from TRBV7-2 and TRBJ2-3; TRBD2 matches at 12 bases. CDR1 SGHTA and CDR2 FQGNSA come from the germline V gene. The CDR3 covers 16 residues. Losses at the gene ends were 1 base for V and 4 bases for J; bases not matched to a gene: 3. Here the CDR3 reads CASSLVLAGGSDTQYF. The CDR3 DNA is TGTGCCAGCAGCTTAGTCCTAGCGGGAGGGTCAGATACGCAGTATTTT.